This T cell receptor (beta chain) emerged from a study of blood T cell repertoires in COVID-19. Study-level background: PBMCs, B-cell-depleted T cells, or T cells were the source of the cDNA or gDNA that made up the material.

Germline V gene sequence: CDR1 SGHAT, CDR2 FQNNGV. The CDR3 contains 15 residues. Losses at the gene ends were 1 base for V and 10 bases for J; bases not matched to a gene: 9. Under the authors' procedure: Researchers report that nucleated cell counts were estimated from reference gene primer amplification. TCRdb's table, derived via immunoSEQ multiplex PCR, lists solely in-frame clones and lacks some. That table furnishes V, J and clone size, whereas the DNA furnished D and trimming. The sample carries about 83,000 clones, around 84% recorded once. The clonotype originates from an elderly woman in a cohort sampled during active or convalescent COVID-19. The chain has TRBV11-2 and TRBJ2-1; 8 bases line up with TRBD2. The sequenced material came from peripheral blood. CDR3 sequence (DNA): TGTGCCAGCAGCTTAGTGGGACTAGAAATGGAGGAGCAGTTCTTC. Protein sequence: CASSLVGLEMEEQFF.